Listed below are T cell receptor beta chains from one sample, sequenced in a study of read filtering for tumor transcriptome and immune sequencing. TCRdb analysed the reads with MiXCR anew, one entry per CDR3 protein. This sample carries 100,000 to 150,000 distinct CDR3 sequences, 10% to 15% of them seen once, and the ten largest clones take roughly 9.6%. The sample comprised a population of CD138-negative cells sorted from bone marrow. Every receptor here comes from a donor older than 35 with multiple myeloma. The CDR3 runs from the conserved cysteine through the conserved F or W. D genes are given only for firm matches. Only part of the rows carry a size: once, few, many, or a class if the clone is expanded.

D gene,V gene,J gene,clone size,CDR3 length,CDR3 protein,CDR3 DNA
.,TRBV4-2,TRBJ2-1,many,15,CASSQDRGAYNEQFF,TGTGCCAGCAGCCAAGACCGCGGGGCCTACAATGAGCAGTTCTTC
.,TRBV7-8,TRBJ2-1,many,14,CASSLARADNEQFF,TGTGCCAGCAGCTTAGCACGGGCTGACAATGAGCAGTTCTTC
.,TRBV3-1,TRBJ2-5,few,11,CASSEWETQYF,TGTGCCAGCAGCGAATGGGAGACCCAGTACTTC
TRBD2,TRBV7-2,TRBJ2-7,many,15,CASSLTSGRDYEQYF,TGTGCCAGCAGCCTAACTAGCGGGAGGGACTACGAGCAGTACTTC
.,TRBV30,TRBJ1-2,many,15,CAWSVGGAGGYGYTF,TGTGCCTGGAGTGTAGGAGGGGCGGGTGGCTATGGCTACACCTTC
TRBD2,TRBV20-1,TRBJ2-5,many,14,CSASRRGGQETQYF,TGCAGTGCTAGTAGGCGGGGGGGCCAAGAGACCCAGTACTTC
.,TRBV5-1,TRBJ1-1,many,14,CASSRRTVNTEAFF,TGCGCCAGCAGCAGAAGGACGGTGAACACTGAAGCTTTCTTT
.,TRBV29-1,TRBJ2-2,many,15,CSVEGDSLNTGELFF,TGCAGCGTTGAGGGGGACTCTCTCAACACCGGGGAGCTGTTTTTT
TRBD2,TRBV6-5,TRBJ2-3,many,14,CASRRTSGRDTQYF,TGTGCCAGCAGACGGACTAGCGGGAGAGATACGCAGTATTTT
TRBD1,TRBV29-1,TRBJ2-7,many,13,CSVPGQGIYEQYF,TGCAGCGTTCCGGGACAGGGAATTTACGAGCAGTACTTC
.,TRBV2,TRBJ1-1,.,11,CASSQRTEAFF,TGTGCCAGCAGTCAGCGGACTGAAGCTTTCTTT
.,TRBV20-1,TRBJ1-3,many,15,CSARILGDSGNTIYF,TGCAGTGCTAGGATTTTAGGGGACTCTGGAAACACCATATATTTT
.,TRBV7-6,TRBJ2-5,many,13,CASSLLTAETQYF,TGTGCCAGCAGCTTATTGACCGCCGAGACCCAGTACTTC
.,TRBV6-6,TRBJ1-5,many,13,CASSLQANQPQHF,TGTGCCAGCAGCCTACAAGCGAATCAGCCCCAGCATTTT
.,TRBV7-6,TRBJ2-1,many,12,CASSLSPNEQFF,TGTGCCAGCAGCTTAAGTCCGAATGAGCAGTTCTTC
.,TRBV10-3,TRBJ2-5,.,12,CAIRGSGETQYF,TGTGCCATCAGGGGGTCGGGGGAGACCCAGTACTTC
.,TRBV14,TRBJ1-4,many,15,CASSPMEATNEKLFF,TGTGCCAGCAGCCCAATGGAAGCAACTAATGAAAAACTGTTTTTT